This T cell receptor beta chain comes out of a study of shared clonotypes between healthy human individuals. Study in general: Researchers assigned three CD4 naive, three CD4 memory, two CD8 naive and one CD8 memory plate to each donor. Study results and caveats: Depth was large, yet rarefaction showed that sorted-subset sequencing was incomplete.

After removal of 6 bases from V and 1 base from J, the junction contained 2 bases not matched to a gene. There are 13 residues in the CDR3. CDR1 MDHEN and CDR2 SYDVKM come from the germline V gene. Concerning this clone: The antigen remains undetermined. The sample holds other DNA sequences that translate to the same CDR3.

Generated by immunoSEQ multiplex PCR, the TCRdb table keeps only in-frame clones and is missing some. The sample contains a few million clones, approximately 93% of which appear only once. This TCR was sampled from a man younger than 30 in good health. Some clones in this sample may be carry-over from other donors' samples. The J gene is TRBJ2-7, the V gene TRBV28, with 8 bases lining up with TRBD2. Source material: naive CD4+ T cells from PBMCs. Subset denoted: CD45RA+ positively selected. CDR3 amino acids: CASRLAASYEQYF. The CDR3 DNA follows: TGTGCCAGCAGACTAGCGGCTTCCTACGAGCAGTACTTC.